This TCR beta chain was profiled in a study of human T cells and chemical hapten exposure. Study conclusions and caveats: Expanded TCR counts at PT1 went up together with patch test score, a positive correlation. In comparison with controls, expanded TCRs gave rise to a significantly larger number of large CDR3 similarity clusters.

The CDR3 is made up of 12 amino acids. Trimming left V 0 bases short and J 8 bases short, with 7 bases between. Looked up from germline, CDR1 is WNHNN and CDR2 is SYGVQD (reference sequence). This clonotype was seen only a few times. Its antigen is unknown. Single cDNA molecules in the library carried unique molecular identifiers attached during preparation. A single record per CDR3 protein comes from TCRdb applying MiXCR to the RACE reads. The sample consists of just over 40,000 distinct CDR3 sequences, around 3% of them appearing once. Time point given: patch test 2, 6 weeks after DPC sensitization. The treatment here: therapeutic diphenylcyclopropenone sensitization with weekly scalp DPC. Each donor was an alopecia patient between 18 and 70 years of age who qualified for DPC.

The receptor was isolated from a man between 35 and 55 years old with alopecia areata. Some clones in this sample may be carry-over from other donors' samples. Sequenced material: whole blood, taken in connection with sensitization to the hapten diphenylcyclopropenone (DPC). V is TRBV10-1 and J is TRBJ1-1, with D hard to call. This CDR3 is CASSESSGEAFF. The CDR3 DNA is TGCGCCAGCAGTGAGTCGTCGGGGGAAGCTTTCTTT.